One and the same sample provided the 25 T cell receptor beta chains below, sequenced in a study of blood T cell repertoires in COVID-19. Produced via immunoSEQ multiplex PCR; TCRdb's table is partial and in-frame only. The sample records tens of thousands of clones, 80% being singletons. The material sequenced was peripheral blood. These receptors all stem from a human donor in a cohort sampled during active COVID-19.

V gene TRBV6-5 combines with J gene TRBJ2-7; 13 positions match TRBD2. The CDR3 extends over 15 amino acids. In germline, CDR1 is MNHEY, CDR2 SVGAGI. The ends lost 2 bases at V and 4 bases at J; junction bases unmatched: 2. This CDR3 reads CASSYETSGRYEQYF. The CDR3 DNA follows: TGTGCCAGCAGTTACGAGACTAGCGGGAGGTACGAGCAGTACTTC.

This clone showed up just a few times. V and J are TRBV5-1 and TRBJ1-2, with 9 bases identical to TRBD1. Germline lookup yields CDR1 SGHRS and CDR2 YFSETQ. V lost 4 bases and J lost 4; bases outside the gene matches: 5. The CDR3 spans 14 residues. CDR3 protein: CASSDTGGGYGYTF. CDR3 coding DNA: TGCGCCAGCAGCGATACAGGGGGCGGCTATGGCTACACCTTC.

This clone appeared a few times. The chain is built from TRBV6-5 and TRBJ2-1, with no clear D. This CDR3 contains 15 residues. Trimming left V 2 bases short and J 7 bases short, with 15 bases between. Germline CDR1 and CDR2: MNHEY and SVGAGI. This chain's CDR3 is CASSYLRNDRNEQFF. DNA for the CDR3: TGTGCCAGCAGTTACCTCAGGAACGATAGGAATGAGCAGTTCTTC.

This clone was recorded many times. V is TRBV30 and J is TRBJ1-5, with D unclear. The V end was cut by 0 bases, the J end by 1 base, with 13 bases between. The CDR3 consists of 16 residues. The germline V gene has CDR1 GTSNPN and CDR2 SVGIG (reference sequence). CDR3 amino acids: CAWSVRSAVSNQPQHF. CDR3 nucleotide sequence: TGTGCCTGGAGTGTACGGTCTGCCGTGAGCAATCAGCCCCAGCATTTT.

The chain combines TRBV5-5 with TRBJ2-1, with D possibly matching TRBD1 (5 bases). Germline V lookup: CDR1 SGHKS, CDR2 YYEKEE (reference sequence). V dropped 0 bases and J dropped 3 bases, with 13 bases sitting between them. The CDR3 is 16 residues long. Here the CDR3 DNA reads TGTGCCAGCAGCTTGGGCAGGGAAGTACGCTACAATGAGCAGTTCTTC. Encoded protein: CASSLGREVRYNEQFF.

This chain joins TRBV5-8 and TRBJ2-2; 7 bases map to TRBD2. CDR1 and CDR2 from the germline V gene are SGHTS and YDEGEE. This CDR3 is built from 15 residues. The V and J ends lost 6 bases and 1 base, in that order; junction bases with no gene match: 6. The CDR3 spells CASKLGGGNTGELFF. In DNA form, the CDR3 reads TGTGCCAGCAAGCTCGGCGGGGGGAACACCGGGGAGCTGTTTTTT.

The V gene is TRBV4-1, the J gene TRBJ1-2; possibly TRBD1 for D (5 bases). The length of the CDR3 is 16 residues. The V end was cut by 2 bases, the J end by 8 bases, with 21 bases between. CDR1 MGHRA and CDR2 YSYEKL come from the germline V gene. The CDR3 loop reads CASSQLFRGKGEGYTF. Here the CDR3 DNA reads TGCGCCAGCAGCCAACTTTTCCGGGGGAAAGGGGAAGGCTACACCTTC.

The chain has TRBV27 and TRBJ2-7; 8 nucleotides match TRBD1. This CDR3 spans 15 amino acids. The V gene end was trimmed by 2 bases and the J gene end by 2 bases; junction bases not matched to a gene: 5. Germline-derived CDR1 and CDR2 are MNHEY and SMNVEV (reference sequence). CDR3 loop: CASSLISGGAYEQYF. The CDR3 bases are TGTGCCAGCAGTTTAATCTCAGGGGGCGCCTACGAGCAGTACTTC.

This rearrangement joins TRBV9 to TRBJ2-1; 7 bases are a match to TRBD2. V was clipped by 0 bases and J by 0 bases; unmatched bases: 0. The CDR3 consists of 15 residues. Per the germline V gene, CDR1 is SGDLS and CDR2 is YYNGEE. Written as DNA, the CDR3 is TGTGCCAGCAGCGTAGTAGCGGGCTCCTACAATGAGCAGTTCTTC. Translated: CASSVVAGSYNEQFF.

This chain joins TRBV5-1 and TRBJ1-2, with no clear D. Trimming cost V 4 bases and J 3 bases, with 13 bases left between them. The length of the CDR3 is 14 residues. Germline V gene data show CDR1 as SGHRS and CDR2 as YFSETQ. CDR3 in amino acids: CASSPSEVDYGYTF. Here the CDR3 DNA reads TGCGCCAGCAGCCCCAGCGAGGTGGACTATGGCTACACCTTC.

V gene TRBV3-1 (or the pseudogene TRBV3-2) combines with J gene TRBJ1-1; D not resolved. The ends were cut back, 10 bases at V and 5 bases at J, with 8 bases in the middle. CDR3 length: 10 residues. Germline CDR1 and CDR2: LGHDT and YNNKEL (reference sequence). The CDR3 nucleotides are TGTGCCACTCCACAGACTGAAGCTTTCTTT. It yields the protein CATPQTEAFF.

The chain joins TRBV5-1 to TRBJ2-7, with 13 bases fitting TRBD2. Per germline, CDR1 SGHRS and CDR2 YFSETQ. The CDR3 is 16 amino acids. Losses at the gene ends were 2 bases for V and 0 bases for J; bases not matched to a gene: 2. CDR3 sequence (DNA): TGCGCCAGCAGCTTAAGGACTAGCGGGAGCTCCTACGAGCAGTACTTC. Protein product: CASSLRTSGSSYEQYF.

This chain joins TRBV3-1 (or the pseudogene TRBV3-2) and TRBJ1-1; D is unclear. The CDR3 is 13 residues long. Germline lookup yields CDR1 LGHDT and CDR2 YNNKEL (reference sequence). V was cut by 1 base and J by 8 bases, with 11 bases left in between. CDR3 amino acids: CASSQAAMEEAFF. The DNA of the CDR3 is TGTGCCAGCAGCCAAGCCGCAATGGAGGAAGCTTTCTTT.

The chain uses TRBV5-4 and TRBJ2-6, with D perhaps TRBD1 (5 bases). Trimming took 0 bases from V and 0 from J, leaving 13 bases between them. The CDR3 is 18 residues long. Germline-derived CDR1 and CDR2 are SGHNT and YYREEE (reference sequence). The CDR3 sequence: CASSLETVFFSGANVLTF. In DNA form, the CDR3 reads TGTGCCAGCAGCTTGGAGACAGTGTTCTTCTCTGGGGCCAACGTCCTGACTTTC.

This clone showed up just a few times. The identical CDR3 is also encoded by other nucleotide sequences in the sample. V is TRBV5-1 and J is TRBJ2-7; TRBD2 aligns across 13 bases. The germline V gene encodes CDR1 SGHRS and CDR2 YFSETQ. V dropped 3 bases and J dropped 6; count of bases not matched to a gene: 3. This CDR3 has 14 residues. The CDR3 loop reads CASSSGTSGTEQYF. Here the CDR3 DNA reads TGCGCCAGCAGCTCCGGGACTAGCGGGACCGAGCAGTACTTC.

The chain is built from TRBV7-2 and TRBJ1-4; D perhaps matches TRBD1 (6 bases). The CDR3 spans 15 residues. V dropped 2 bases and J dropped 5 bases, with 12 bases sitting between them. Germline V gene sequence: CDR1 SGHTA, CDR2 FQGNSA. CDR3 DNA sequence: TGTGCCAGCAGCTTATTTGCAGGGGCCAATGAAAAACTGTTTTTT. Translating it yields CASSLFAGANEKLFF.

The rearrangement uses TRBV30 and TRBJ2-2; a possible D gene is TRBD1 (5 bases). This CDR3 comprises 14 residues. V lost 3 bases, J lost 2 bases, and 10 bases lay in between. CDR1 GTSNPN and CDR2 SVGIG come from the germline V gene (reference sequence). The CDR3 spells CAWSPRVNTGELFF. DNA for the CDR3: TGTGCCTGGAGCCCCAGGGTAAACACCGGGGAGCTGTTTTTT.

This chain links TRBV10-3 with TRBJ1-2; 12 nucleotides agree with TRBD1. Trimming took 7 bases from V and 6 from J; bases not matched to a gene: 6. The CDR3 consists of 14 residues. The germline V gene encodes CDR1 ENHRY and CDR2 SYGVKD. CDR3 loop: CAITLGQGADGYTF. CDR3 nucleotides: TGTGCCATCACCTTGGGACAGGGGGCGGATGGCTACACCTTC.

This clone was detected a few times. The V call is TRBV7-9, the J call TRBJ2-1; D may be TRBD1 (5 bases). Germline V gives CDR1 SEHNR, CDR2 FQNEAQ (reference sequence). CDR3 length equals 13 residues. V gave up 0 bases and J gave up 5 bases, with 5 bases separating them. The CDR3 nucleotides are TGTGCCAGCAGCTTAGCAGGGGACAATGAGCAGTTCTTC. Amino acids: CASSLAGDNEQFF. Full variable domain (missing parts from reference TRBV7-9 and TRBJ2-1): DTGVSQNPRHKITKRGQNVTFRCDPISEHNRLYWYRQTLGQGPEFLTYFQNEAQLEKSRLLSDRFSAERPKGSFSTLEIQRTEQGDSAMYLCASSLAGDNEQFFGPGTRLTVL.

The rearrangement links TRBV2 to TRBJ2-1, with 9 bases fitting TRBD1. V gave up 7 bases and J gave up 10 bases; unmatched junction bases: 8. The CDR3 extends over 13 amino acids. Germline CDR1 and CDR2: SNHLY and FYNNEI. The CDR3 region has the DNA TGTGCCAGCAATTTACAGGGGGCAGAAGAGCAGTTCTTC. It codes for CASNLQGAEEQFF.

This chain uses TRBV6-6 with TRBJ2-7, with unresolved D. Germline assignment: CDR1 MNHNY and CDR2 SVGAGI (reference sequence). The CDR3 totals 14 residues. Trimming shortened V by 5 bases and J by 7 bases, and 18 bases separated the two germline ends. The DNA for the CDR3 is TGTGCCAGCAGTCCTCCATTGCGAGGTGGGGAGCAGTACTTC. Its protein product is CASSPPLRGGEQYF.

This chain uses TRBV5-1 with TRBJ2-7, with D possibly being TRBD1 (5 bases). The CDR3 loop spans 15 amino acids. Per the germline V gene, CDR1 is SGHRS and CDR2 is YFSETQ. V was shortened by 4 bases and J by 3 bases, with 17 bases between the two germline ends. This chain's CDR3 is CASSREPGNVYEQYF. CDR3 bases: TGCGCCAGCAGCCGAGAACCAGGGAACGTCTACGAGCAGTACTTC.

A remark on this clone: This sample includes further DNA sequences coding for the same CDR3. This chain joins TRBV18 and TRBJ2-2; possible D gene TRBD2, 6 bases. Deletions cut 3 bases from V and 5 bases from J, with 10 bases between. The CDR3 runs 14 residues. CDR1 is KGHSH, CDR2 LQKENI, per germline. CDR3 nucleotide sequence: TGTGCCAGCTCACCTCCGGGGGATACCGGGGAGCTGTTTTTT. As protein: CASSPPGDTGELFF.

The chain joins TRBV6-1 to TRBJ2-3; maybe TRBD2 (5 bases). Trimming pared 1 base from V and 0 bases from J, leaving 11 bases between. Germline CDR1 reads MNHNS; CDR2 reads SASEGT. The CDR3 covers 16 residues. The CDR3 nucleotides are TGTGCCAGCAGTGAAGTTTGGAGGACTAGCACAGATACGCAGTATTTT. Encoded protein: CASSEVWRTSTDTQYF.

The rearrangement joins TRBV7-6 to TRBJ2-7; 8 bases agree with TRBD1. Germline trimming cut 5 bases from V and 0 bases from J; bases unmatched to any gene: 9. The CDR3 is 16 amino acids. Germline values: CDR1 SGHVS, CDR2 FNYEAQ. The CDR3 sequence is CASSVQTGDLSYEQYF. The CDR3 DNA follows: TGTGCCAGCAGCGTACAGACAGGGGACCTCTCCTACGAGCAGTACTTC.